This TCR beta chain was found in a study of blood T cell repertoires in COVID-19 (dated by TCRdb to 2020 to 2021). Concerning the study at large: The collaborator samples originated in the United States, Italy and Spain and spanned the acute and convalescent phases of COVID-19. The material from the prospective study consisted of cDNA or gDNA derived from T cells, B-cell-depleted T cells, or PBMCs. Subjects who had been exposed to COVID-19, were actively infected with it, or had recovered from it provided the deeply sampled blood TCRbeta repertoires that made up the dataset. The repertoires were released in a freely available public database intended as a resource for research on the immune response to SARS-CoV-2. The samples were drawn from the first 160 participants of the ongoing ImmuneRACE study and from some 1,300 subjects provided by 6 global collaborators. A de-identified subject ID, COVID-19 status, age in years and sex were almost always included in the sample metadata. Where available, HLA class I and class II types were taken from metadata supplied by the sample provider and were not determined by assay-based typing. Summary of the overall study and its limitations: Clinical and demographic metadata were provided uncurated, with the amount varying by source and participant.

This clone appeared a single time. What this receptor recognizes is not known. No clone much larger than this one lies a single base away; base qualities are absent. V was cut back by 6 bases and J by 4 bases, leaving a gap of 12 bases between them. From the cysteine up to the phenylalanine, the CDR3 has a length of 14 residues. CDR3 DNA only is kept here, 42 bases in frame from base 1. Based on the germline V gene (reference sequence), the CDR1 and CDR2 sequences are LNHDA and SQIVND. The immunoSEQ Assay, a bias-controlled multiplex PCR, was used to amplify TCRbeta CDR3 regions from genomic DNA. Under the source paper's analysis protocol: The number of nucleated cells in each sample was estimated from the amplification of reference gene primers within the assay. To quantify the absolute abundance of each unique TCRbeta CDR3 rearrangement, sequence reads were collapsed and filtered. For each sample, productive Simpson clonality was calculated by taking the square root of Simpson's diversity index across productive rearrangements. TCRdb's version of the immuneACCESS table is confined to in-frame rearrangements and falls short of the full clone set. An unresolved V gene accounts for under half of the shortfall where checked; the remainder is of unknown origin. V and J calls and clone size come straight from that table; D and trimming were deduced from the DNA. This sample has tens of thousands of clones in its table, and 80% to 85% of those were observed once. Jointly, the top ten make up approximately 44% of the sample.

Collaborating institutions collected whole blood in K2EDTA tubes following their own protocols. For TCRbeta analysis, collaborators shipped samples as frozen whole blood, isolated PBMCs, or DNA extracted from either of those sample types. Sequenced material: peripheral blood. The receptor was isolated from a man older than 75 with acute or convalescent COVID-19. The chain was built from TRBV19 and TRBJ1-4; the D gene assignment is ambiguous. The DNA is TGTGCCAGTAGAGACGGACTGAGTAATGAAAAACTGTTTTTT. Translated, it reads CASRDGLSNEKLFF. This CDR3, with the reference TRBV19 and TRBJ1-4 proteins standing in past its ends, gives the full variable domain DGGITQSPKYLFRKEGQNVTLSCEQNLNHDAMYWYRQDPGQGLRLIYYSQIVNDFQKGDIAEGYSVSREKKESFPLTVTSAQKNPTAFYLCASRDGLSNEKLFFGSGTQLSVL.